The next 9 T cell receptor beta chains were all read from a single sample in a study of blood T cell repertoires in COVID-19. Sequencing was performed with immunoSEQ multiplex PCR; in TCRdb, only in-frame clones are kept and a portion is missing. The table records fewer than 40,000 clones, around 74% of them present only once. The specimen was peripheral blood. The receptors derive from a man in his 70s with acute or convalescent COVID-19.

V gene TRBV27 combines with J gene TRBJ2-5, with TRBD1 as a possible D gene (6 bases). Germline V lookup: CDR1 MNHEY, CDR2 SMNVEV (reference sequence). Trimming stripped 2 bases from V and 2 bases from J, with 9 bases between. The CDR3 spans 14 residues. The CDR3 region has the DNA TGTGCCAGCAGTTTAAGTAGGGGGCAAGAGACCCAGTACTTC. This codes for CASSLSRGQETQYF.

The CDR3 DNA follows: TGTGCCAGCAGCGTAGAGGGGGAGCCCTTGGGGAAGTCTGAAGCTTTCTTT. Translating gives CASSVEGEPLGKSEAFF. The rearrangement links TRBV9 to TRBJ1-1; TRBD1 is a possible D gene (6 bases). Per germline, CDR1 SGDLS and CDR2 YYNGEE. This CDR3 has 17 residues. Trimming pared 0 bases from V and 6 bases from J, leaving 21 bases between. The complete variable domain, with remaining parts taken from reference TRBV9 and TRBJ1-1, reads DSGVTQTPKHLITATGQRVTLRCSPRSGDLSVYWYQQSLDQGLQFLIQYYNGEERAKGNILERFSAQQFPDLHSELNLSSLELGDSALYFCASSVEGEPLGKSEAFFGQGTRLTVV.

V gene TRBV5-6 combines with J gene TRBJ2-1; 10 nucleotides match TRBD2. V shed 4 bases, J shed 6 bases, and the junction held 10 bases outside the gene matches. Looked up from germline, CDR1 is SGHDT and CDR2 is YYEEEE. The CDR3 covers 16 residues. The CDR3: CASSELAGFSTNEQFF. The CDR3 DNA is TGTGCCAGCAGCGAACTAGCGGGATTTTCCACCAATGAGCAGTTCTTC.

This sequence joins TRBV28 and TRBJ1-3; 10 bases line up with TRBD1. Looked up from germline, CDR1 is MDHEN and CDR2 is SYDVKM. This CDR3 contains 15 residues. The trim removed 6 bases at V and 3 bases at J, leaving 5 bases unmatched. DNA for the CDR3: TGTGCCAGCAGGACAGGGGGCGCGGATGGAAACACCATATATTTT. It encodes CASRTGGADGNTIYF. The variable domain in full, with the rest retrieved from reference TRBV28 and TRBJ1-3, is DVKVTQSSRYLVKRTGEKVFLECVQDMDHENMFWYRQDPGLGLRLIYFSYDVKMKEKGDIPEGYSVSREKKERFSLILESASTNQTSMYLCASRTGGADGNTIYFGEGSWLTVV.

CDR3 coding DNA: TGTGCCAGCTCACCACCGACAGGCTACAATGAGCAGTTCTTC. Translation gives CASSPPTGYNEQFF. The chain carries TRBV18 and TRBJ2-1, with D perhaps matching TRBD1 (6 bases). CDR3 length equals 14 residues. Deletions cut 0 bases from V and 3 bases from J, with 6 bases between. CDR1 is KGHSH, CDR2 LQKENI, per germline. Full variable domain (rest looked up from reference TRBV18 and TRBJ2-1): NAGVMQNPRHLVRRRGQEARLRCSPMKGHSHVYWYRQLPEEGLKFMVYLQKENIIDESGMPKERFSAEFPKEGPSILRIQQVVRGDSAAYFCASSPPTGYNEQFFGPGTRLTVL.

The chain is built from TRBV6-5 and TRBJ1-2; D is unresolved. The V gene lost 4 bases and the J gene lost 4 bases, with 13 bases spanning the gap. The germline V gene has CDR1 MNHEY and CDR2 SVGAGI. The CDR3 runs 14 residues. The CDR3: CASSFSTVPYGYTF. The CDR3 DNA is TGTGCCAGCAGTTTCTCCACAGTACCCTATGGCTACACCTTC.

The rearrangement joins TRBV11-3 to TRBJ2-7; TRBD1 is a possible D gene (5 bases). Germline CDR1 and CDR2: SGHNT and YENEEA. The CDR3 contains 14 residues. The V end lost 5 bases, the J end lost 3 bases, and 14 bases lay between the germline ends. CDR3 in amino acids: CASSPRRDSYEQYF. CDR3 bases: TGTGCCAGCAGCCCCAGACGCGACAGCTACGAGCAGTACTTC.

The chain is built from TRBV9 and TRBJ1-5; a possible D gene is TRBD1 (6 bases). The V gene lost 4 bases and the J gene lost 4 bases, with 15 bases spanning the gap. The CDR3 covers 15 residues. Germline V gene lookup returns CDR1 SGDLS and CDR2 YYNGEE. The CDR3 here is CASSPEDRLNQPQHF. For the CDR3, the DNA is TGTGCCAGCAGCCCGGAGGACAGACTAAATCAGCCCCAGCATTTT.

The chain carries TRBV21-1 and TRBJ2-1; the listed D gene, TRBD1, was not tested against the DNA. TRBV21-1 is recorded as a pseudogene. The CDR3 has 15 residues. CDR3 amino acids: CASSKGTGGVNEQFF. The CDR3 DNA sequence: TGTGCCAGCAGCAAGGGGACAGGGGGGGTCAATGAGCAGTTCTTC.